This record concerns one T cell receptor (beta chain) sequence. No antigen is known for it. Base qualities were left out, and no much larger clone turns up one base away. The data were taken from a study of cytotoxic CD8 clonotypes in ibrutinib-treated CLL (dated by TCRdb to the early 2020s). Concerning the study at large: The cohort had ten to twelve relapsed/refractory and approximately 15 treatment-naive patients; under 18 were IGHV unmutated. Patients were still on ibrutinib when every remission and progressive disease sample was collected. Samples averaged around 280,000 productive templates and just under 95,000 productive rearrangements. Response samples were obtained after a median of approximately eleven months of treatment, with a range of roughly 6 to 40 months. Cryopreserved peripheral blood mononuclear cells were obtained before treatment, at response, and at either sustained remission or disease progression. Longitudinal samples were available for about 30% of the 86 trial participants. Responses were partial in 24 patients and complete in 2; after median approximately 66 months follow-up, about 14 stayed in remission and roughly twelve progressed. What the study reported, not specific to this receptor: Baseline clonality exceeded that of age-matched healthy donors and correlated strongly with circulating CD8+ T-cell counts. Sampling times were not matched between patients in sustained remission and patients whose disease was progressing, and lymph node repertoires were not examined. Public clonotypes were rare and either shrank or stayed stable during treatment, and the rise in clonality at ibrutinib response reflected expansion of private clonotypes. An increase in clonality was observed at ibrutinib response, with clonality remaining stable during sustained remission and falling back toward baseline at progression.

The time point label corresponds to: about twelve months on ibrutinib. For TCR beta library preparation, roughly 2 micrograms of genomic DNA were extracted from the cryopreserved PBMCs. Longitudinal blood samples from CLL patients receiving ibrutinib monotherapy were subjected to high-throughput TCR beta sequencing. The patients were enrolled in a single-center, open-label phase 2 trial of ibrutinib monotherapy. On a MiSeq, deep resolution sequencing aimed for a depth between 1 in 1 million and 1 in 200,000 T cells, with each clonotype covered 10x on average. TCR beta libraries were generated with the immunoSEQ hsTCRB Kit. In the source study's methods: The data were analyzed with ImmunoSEQ Analyzer and ImmunoSEQ Data Assistant, and V, D and J gene assignments followed IMGT definitions. Clonality, which ranges from 0 to 1, was calculated as one minus the normalized Shannon entropy of productive rearrangement frequencies. Public clonotype analysis was restricted to overrepresented clonotypes comprising at least 0.05% of each patient's repertoire. Thirteen repertoires from age-matched healthy donors, obtained from immuneACCESS, served as clonality controls. Entries here come from immuneACCESS through TCRdb and include only in-frame sequences with V and J called. Some clones fail to appear in such tables; in the studies checked, an unresolved V gene covers under half of the shortfall, and the cause of the remainder is unknown. The DNA gave D and trimming, while V, J and clone size come from that table. The sample table holds around 160,000 clones, of which roughly 86% were seen once. The ten most abundant clones make up about 2% of the sample.

The origin of this receptor is a human donor with chronic lymphocytic leukemia. This material consisted of PBMCs, taken after 12 months of ibrutinib treatment.

Here is the DNA: TGTGCCAGCAGAGGACAGGGGGCTCTAGGGTATGGCTACACCTTC. This gives the protein CASRGQGALGYGYTF. The sequence joins TRBV7-2 to TRBJ1-2; 11 nucleotides in the junction match TRBD1. The CDR3 goes from the cysteine to the phenylalanine over 15 residues. Only the CDR3 portion is preserved as DNA: 45 bases, with reading frame beginning at the first base. The V end gives up 6 bases and the J end 5 bases, leaving 8 bases in the junction not matched to a gene. The germline V gene specifies SGHTA as CDR1 and FQGNSA as CDR2.